The source of this TCR beta chain is a study of blood T cells in healthy people across ages. The use of a sample-barcoded 5' primer and a J-beta primer mix characterized a second PCR of about 6 to 12 cycles. From the 5' RACE reads, TCRdb called clonotypes with MiXCR, one entry per CDR3 protein. The table shows about 680,000 distinct CDR3 sequences, with roughly 50% occurring only once. In regard to this clonotype: What it binds is not known.

Notes on the study in general: A strong correlation between TCR beta diversity and naive T cell percentage was seen. Long-lived donors had more naive CD4+ cells and higher diversity than aged donors.

The TCR comes from a woman aged 55-70 years in good health. The sequenced sample was blood.

The CDR3 region is CASSLDPRDSYNEQFF. CDR3 bases: TGTGCCAGCAGCTTAGACCCCCGGGACAGCTACAATGAGCAGTTCTTC. The chain joins TRBV13 to TRBJ2-1; TRBD1 aligns across 7 bases. The CDR3 runs 16 residues. V lost 1 base to trimming and J lost 3 bases; unmatched junction nucleotides: 6. From germline, CDR1 is PRHDT and CDR2 FYEKMQ (reference sequence). Full variable domain (remainder filled in from reference TRBV13 and TRBJ2-1): AAGVIQSPRHLIKEKRETATLKCYPIPRHDTVYWYQQGPGQDPQFLISFYEKMQSDKGSIPDRFSAQQFSDYHSELNMSSLELGDSALYFCASSLDPRDSYNEQFFGPGTRLTVL.